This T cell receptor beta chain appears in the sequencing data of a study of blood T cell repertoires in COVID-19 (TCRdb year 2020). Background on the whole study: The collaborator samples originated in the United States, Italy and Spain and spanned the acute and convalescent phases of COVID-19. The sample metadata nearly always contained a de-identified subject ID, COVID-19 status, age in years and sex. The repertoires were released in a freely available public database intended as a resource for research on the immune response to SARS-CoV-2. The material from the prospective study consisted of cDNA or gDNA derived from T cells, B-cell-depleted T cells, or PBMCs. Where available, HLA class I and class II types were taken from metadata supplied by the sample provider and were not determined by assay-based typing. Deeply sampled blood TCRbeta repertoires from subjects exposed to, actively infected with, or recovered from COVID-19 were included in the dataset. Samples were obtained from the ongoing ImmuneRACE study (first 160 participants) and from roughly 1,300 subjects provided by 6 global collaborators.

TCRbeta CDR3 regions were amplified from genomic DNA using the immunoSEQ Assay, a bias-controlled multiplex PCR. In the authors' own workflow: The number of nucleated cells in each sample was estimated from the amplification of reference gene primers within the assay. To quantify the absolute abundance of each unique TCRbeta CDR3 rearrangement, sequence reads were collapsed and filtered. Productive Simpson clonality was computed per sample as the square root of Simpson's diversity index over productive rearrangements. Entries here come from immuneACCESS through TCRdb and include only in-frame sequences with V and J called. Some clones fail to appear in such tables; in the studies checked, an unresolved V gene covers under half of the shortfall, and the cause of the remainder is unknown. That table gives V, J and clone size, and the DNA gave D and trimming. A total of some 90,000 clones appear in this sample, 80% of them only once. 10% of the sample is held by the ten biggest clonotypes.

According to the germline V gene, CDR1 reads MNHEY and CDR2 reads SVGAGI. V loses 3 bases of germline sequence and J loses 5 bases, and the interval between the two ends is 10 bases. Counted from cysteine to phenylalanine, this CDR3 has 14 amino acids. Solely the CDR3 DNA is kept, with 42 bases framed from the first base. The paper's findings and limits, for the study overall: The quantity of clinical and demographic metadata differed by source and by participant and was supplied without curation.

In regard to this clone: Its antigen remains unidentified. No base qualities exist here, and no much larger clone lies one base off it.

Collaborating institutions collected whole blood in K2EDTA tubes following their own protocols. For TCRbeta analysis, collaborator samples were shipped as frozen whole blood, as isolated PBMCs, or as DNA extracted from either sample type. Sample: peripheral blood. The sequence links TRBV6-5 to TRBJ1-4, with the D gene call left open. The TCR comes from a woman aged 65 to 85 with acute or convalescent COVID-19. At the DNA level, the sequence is TGTGCCAGCAGTTATGGCAGTCTCAATGAAAAACTGTTTTTT. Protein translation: CASSYGSLNEKLFF.